This record looks at one T cell receptor (beta chain) sequence and its context. Its matching antigen is unknown. Generated by immunoSEQ multiplex PCR, the TCRdb table keeps only in-frame clones and is missing some. The profile shows 30,000 or so clones, more than 85% of them singletons. Trimming took 4 bases from V and 6 from J, leaving 14 bases between them. Germline CDR1 is SGHRS and CDR2 is YFSETQ. The CDR3 consists of 13 residues. Autoimmune disease history or systemic immunosuppression led to patients being barred. This sample is part of a study of OX40 agonist ivuxolimab in advanced cancers. Across the whole study: Patients' therapy was ivuxolimab, an antibody that acts as an agonist of OX40 (CD134).

Study results and caveats: Relatively little clonal expansion, among the lowest observed, appeared in partial responders at 0.1-3.0 mg/kg. The authors also found low normalized T-cell clonal expansion in some nonresponders.

The specimen comprised CD4+ or CD8+ T cells sorted from blood, sampled in a trial of the OX40 agonist ivuxolimab. V is TRBV5-1 and J is TRBJ2-7; weak D call: TRBD2 (6 bases). The sequence derives from an adult with an advanced solid tumor such as melanoma, head and neck, liver or kidney cancer. CDR3 bases: TGCGCCAGCAGCCTGGACTATTCGGGCGAGCAGTACTTC. Amino acids: CASSLDYSGEQYF. Variable domain in full (rest from reference TRBV5-1 and TRBJ2-7): KAGVTQTPRYLIKTRGQQVTLSCSPISGHRSVSWYQQTPGQGLQFLFEYFSETQRNKGNFPGRFSGRQFSNSRSEMNVSTLELGDSALYLCASSLDYSGEQYFGPGTRLTVT.